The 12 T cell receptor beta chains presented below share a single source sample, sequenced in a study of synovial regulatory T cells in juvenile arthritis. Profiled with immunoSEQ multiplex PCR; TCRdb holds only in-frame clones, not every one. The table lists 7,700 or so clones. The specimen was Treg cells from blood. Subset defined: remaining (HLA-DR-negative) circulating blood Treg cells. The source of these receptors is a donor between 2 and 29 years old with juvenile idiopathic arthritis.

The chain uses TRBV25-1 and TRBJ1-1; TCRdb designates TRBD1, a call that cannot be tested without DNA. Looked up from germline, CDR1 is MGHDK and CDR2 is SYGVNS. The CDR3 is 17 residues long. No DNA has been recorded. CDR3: CASSGIRQGVRGSEAFF.

CDR3 in amino acids: CASSFGQVDEQYF. This rearrangement joins TRBV28 to TRBJ2-7. The CDR3 extends over 13 amino acids. No DNA is recorded. Germline V gene lookup returns CDR1 MDHEN and CDR2 SYDVKM.

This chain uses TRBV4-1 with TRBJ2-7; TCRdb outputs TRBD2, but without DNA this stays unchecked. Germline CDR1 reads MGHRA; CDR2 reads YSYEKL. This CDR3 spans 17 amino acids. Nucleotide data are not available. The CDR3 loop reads CASSQDGVGSPLSEQYF.

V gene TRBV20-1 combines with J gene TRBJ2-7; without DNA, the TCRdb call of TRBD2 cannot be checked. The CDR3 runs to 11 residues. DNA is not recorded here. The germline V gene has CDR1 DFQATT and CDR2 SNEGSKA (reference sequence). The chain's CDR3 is CSATKPYEQYF.

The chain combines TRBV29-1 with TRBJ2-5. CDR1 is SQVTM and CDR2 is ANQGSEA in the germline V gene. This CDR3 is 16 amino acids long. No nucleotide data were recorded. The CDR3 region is CSVEDRYLKSLGTQYF.

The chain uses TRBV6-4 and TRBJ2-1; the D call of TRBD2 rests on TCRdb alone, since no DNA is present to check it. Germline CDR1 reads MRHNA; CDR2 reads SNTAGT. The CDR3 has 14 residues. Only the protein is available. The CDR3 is CASSEGLAGDEQFF.

The CDR3 loop reads CASSPAGRGYGYTF. The gene calls are TRBV5-6 and TRBJ1-2. The CDR3 contains 14 residues. The nucleotide record is missing. Germline V gives CDR1 SGHDT, CDR2 YYEEEE.

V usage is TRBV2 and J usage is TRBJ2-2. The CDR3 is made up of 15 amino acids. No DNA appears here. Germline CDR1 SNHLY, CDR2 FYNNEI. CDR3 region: CASSEAEEGSGELFF.

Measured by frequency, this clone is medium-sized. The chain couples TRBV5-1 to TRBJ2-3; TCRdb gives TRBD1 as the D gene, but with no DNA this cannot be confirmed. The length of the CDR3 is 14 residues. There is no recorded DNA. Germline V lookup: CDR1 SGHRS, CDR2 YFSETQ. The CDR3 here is CASSFGTGSDTQYF.

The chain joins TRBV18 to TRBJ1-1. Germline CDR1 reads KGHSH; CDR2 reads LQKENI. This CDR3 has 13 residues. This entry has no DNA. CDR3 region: CASSSNGDTEAFF.

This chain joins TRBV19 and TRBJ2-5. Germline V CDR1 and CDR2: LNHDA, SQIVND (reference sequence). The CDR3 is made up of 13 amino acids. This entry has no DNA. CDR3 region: CASSINWEETQYF.

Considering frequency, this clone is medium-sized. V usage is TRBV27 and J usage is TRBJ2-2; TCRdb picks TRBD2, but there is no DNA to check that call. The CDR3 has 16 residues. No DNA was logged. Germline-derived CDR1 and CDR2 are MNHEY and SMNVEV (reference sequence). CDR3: CASSLSPWASAGELFF.